The 3 T cell receptor beta chains below were found in one sample sequenced in a study of shared T cell receptors in the human thymus. Generated by immunoSEQ multiplex PCR, the TCRdb table keeps only in-frame clones and is missing some. The sample holds some 700,000 clones, approximately 90% seen once. This sample was also put to use in a study of human thymus T cells.

Sample: thymocytes. All receptors come from a boy younger than two with a congenital heart defect.

The chain joins TRBV28 to TRBJ2-5; 8 bases are shared with TRBD2. V shed 2 bases and J 6 bases; nucleotides not matched to a gene: 8. Germline V gene lookup returns CDR1 MDHEN and CDR2 SYDVKM. The CDR3 runs to 15 residues. Here the CDR3 DNA reads TGTGCCAGCAGTTTAGGCGGGAGGACAATGCAGACCCAGTACTTC. Translating it yields CASSLGGRTMQTQYF.

The chain is built from TRBV15 and TRBJ1-5, with D unresolved. V was clipped by 1 base and J by 7 bases, with 14 bases between them. Germline values: CDR1 LNHNV, CDR2 YYDKDF (reference sequence). The CDR3 totals 15 residues. The CDR3 DNA reads TGTGCCACCAGCAGAGCTTCCGGGGTAAGGCAGCCCCAGCATTTT. Residues: CATSRASGVRQPQHF.

The chain combines TRBV4-2 with TRBJ2-7; D not resolved. The germline V gene encodes CDR1 LGHNA and CDR2 YNFKEQ. CDR3 size: 19 residues. V gave up 0 bases and J gave up 7 bases, with 28 bases separating them. The DNA for the CDR3 is TGTGCCAGCAGCCAAGATCCGACCCATCGGAAGCAGGTTTGGTGGGAGCAGTACTTC. As protein: CASSQDPTHRKQVWWEQYF.